The 30 T cell receptor beta chains below come from one sample, sequenced in a study of low-dose radiotherapy and immunotherapy resistance in tumors. Time point given: before trial treatment. Covering alpha and beta chains, TRAV- and TRBV-specific primers were used for the first-strand cDNA. The authors amplified TCRs for about 18 PCR cycles with a constant-region primer and a V-primer adapter. MiXCR, applied by TCRdb to the reads, yields one record per CDR3 protein. The table includes more than 50,000 distinct CDR3 sequences, less than 25% detected once. The sample was PBMCs, taken before treatment. These receptor sequences come from a male donor with prostate cancer.

In its sample, this clonotype was seen many times. CDR3 sequence (DNA): TGTGCCAGCAGTCCCCCGGAGGTTTTCCAGACCCAGTACTTC. Protein sequence: CASSPPEVFQTQYF. The chain employs TRBV28 and TRBJ2-5; possibly TRBD2 for D (5 bases). This CDR3 has 14 amino acids. Looked up from germline, CDR1 is MDHEN and CDR2 is SYDVKM. V lost 5 bases and J lost 6, with 16 bases in between.

This clonotype occurred many times. This chain uses TRBV6-2 or TRBV6-3 with TRBJ1-6, with 9 bases lining up with TRBD1. This CDR3 has 19 amino acids. In germline, CDR1 is MNHEY, CDR2 SVGEGT. V dropped 2 bases and J dropped 0; count of bases not matched to a gene: 8. The CDR3 region is CASSYGGQGVGSYNSPLHF. The CDR3 coding sequence is TGTGCCAGCAGTTACGGGGGACAGGGTGTGGGCTCCTATAATTCACCCCTCCACTTT.

This clonotype was seen at least ten times. The genes are TRBV28 and TRBJ2-6; D is uncertain. CDR1 is MDHEN, CDR2 SYDVKM, per germline. The CDR3 has 15 amino acids. The V end was cut by 4 bases, the J end by 2 bases, with 9 bases between. CDR3 protein: CASSSQATGANVLTF. CDR3 nucleotide sequence: TGTGCCAGCAGTTCTCAGGCAACTGGGGCCAACGTCCTGACTTTC.

Many counts were recorded for this clonotype. This sequence joins TRBV3-1 and TRBJ1-1; TRBD1 aligns across 7 bases. Germline CDR1 is LGHDT and CDR2 is YNNKEL (reference sequence). The CDR3 extends over 14 amino acids. V trimming: 1 base; J trimming: 7 bases; junction bases outside the gene matches: 6. CDR3 protein: CASSQAGQALEAFF. The CDR3 DNA reads TGTGCCAGCAGCCAAGCCGGACAGGCCCTTGAAGCTTTCTTT.

This clonotype appeared many times. This rearrangement joins TRBV9 to TRBJ1-3, with 9 positions matching TRBD1. V was pared by 0 bases and J by 1 base, with 8 bases of the junction left unmatched. The germline V gene encodes CDR1 SGDLS and CDR2 YYNGEE. The CDR3 has 18 residues. The CDR3 bases are TGTGCCAGCAGCGTAGTTGCGGGACAGGGCCCATCTGGAAACACCATATATTTT. Residues: CASSVVAGQGPSGNTIYF.

This clonotype showed up just once. This sequence is one base from a far larger clone and is likely a read error. The chain has TRBV6-1 and TRBJ1-2, with TRBD1 matching over 8 bases. CDR1 is MNHNS and CDR2 is SASEGT in the germline V gene. The CDR3 contains 14 residues. CDR3 in DNA: TGTACCATCAGTGAAAGGTTGGACAGGGTCGGCTACACCTTC. Its translation is CTISERLDRVGYTF.

The V and J genes are TRBV20-1 and TRBJ2-3; the match to TRBD2 covers 10 bases. CDR3 size: 14 residues. The V gene end was trimmed by 4 bases and the J gene end by 5 bases; junction bases not matched to a gene: 6. From germline, CDR1 is DFQATT and CDR2 SNEGSKA (reference sequence). In nucleotides, the CDR3 is TGCAGTGCTACTAGCGGGAGTGGGGGAGATACGCAGTATTTT. Protein product: CSATSGSGGDTQYF.

The table lists this clonotype with many counts. The chain employs TRBV12-3 or TRBV12-4 and TRBJ1-1, with D possibly TRBD1 on 5 matching bases. This CDR3 contains 12 residues. Deletions cut 3 bases from V and 7 bases from J, with 9 bases between. CDR3 sequence: CASSLIQDEAFF. DNA of the CDR3: TGTGCCAGCAGTTTGATACAGGATGAAGCTTTCTTT.

This clonotype was seen ten or more times. The chain employs TRBV20-1 and TRBJ1-2, with 8 bases aligning to TRBD1. CDR1 is DFQATT and CDR2 is SNEGSKA in the germline V gene (reference sequence). The CDR3 sequence is 12 residues long. Trimming removed 5 bases from V and 6 bases from J; junction bases left unmatched: 5. As DNA, the CDR3 is TGCAGTGCTCACGACAGGGGAGATGGCTACACCTTC. It is translated as CSAHDRGDGYTF.

There are many counts of this clonotype. The chain carries TRBV11-2 and TRBJ2-7, with 7 bases matching TRBD1. V lost 7 bases and J lost 0; bases outside the gene matches: 9. Germline V gives CDR1 SGHAT, CDR2 FQNNGV. CDR3 size: 15 residues. The CDR3 bases are TGTGCCAGCACCACGGACAGGATCCTCTCCTACGAGCAGTACTTC. Residues: CASTTDRILSYEQYF.

The CDR3 sequence is CASSFVVQGESGYTF. The DNA for the CDR3 is TGTGCCAGCAGTTTTGTAGTACAGGGGGAATCTGGCTACACCTTC. The chain uses TRBV28 and TRBJ1-2, with TRBD1 matching over 8 bases. This CDR3 contains 15 residues. The germline gives CDR1 MDHEN, CDR2 SYDVKM. The V and J ends lost 3 bases and 7 bases, in that order; junction bases with no gene match: 10.

In this sample, this clonotype turned up many times. The chain links TRBV30 to TRBJ2-4, with D possibly TRBD2 on 5 matching bases. Germline assignment: CDR1 GTSNPN and CDR2 SVGIG (reference sequence). The CDR3 extends over 14 amino acids. With 0 bases removed from V and 4 bases from J, the gap between germline ends came to 10 bases. CDR3: CAWSVQRAKNIQYF. The CDR3 DNA reads as TGTGCCTGGAGTGTACAGAGGGCTAAAAACATTCAGTACTTC.

The chain couples TRBV28 to TRBJ1-3; D is perhaps TRBD1 (6 bases). The CDR3 extends over 15 amino acids. The germline V gene has CDR1 MDHEN and CDR2 SYDVKM. V was cut by 6 bases and J by 0 bases, with 12 bases left in between. In nucleotides, the CDR3 is TGTGCCAGCAGAATGGGGACATTCTCTGGAAACACCATATATTTT. Amino acids: CASRMGTFSGNTIYF.

This clonotype was recorded many times. CDR3 sequence reads: CASSPRTGRDSPLHF. The CDR3 region has the DNA TGTGCCAGCAGCCCTAGGACAGGGAGGGATTCACCCCTCCACTTT. The chain combines TRBV11-2 with TRBJ1-6, with 8 bases that match TRBD1. The ends lost 5 bases at V and 8 bases at J; junction bases unmatched: 8. The germline V gene encodes CDR1 SGHAT and CDR2 FQNNGV. CDR3 length: 15 residues.

In regard to this clonotype: A read error is the likely source, as a far larger clone sits one nucleotide away. V usage is TRBV6-5 and J usage is TRBJ1-6; D is ambiguous. The CDR3 is made up of 14 amino acids. The V gene's germline CDR1 is MNHEY and CDR2 SVGAGI. The CDR3 here is CDSRNWVYNSPLHF. The DNA for the CDR3 is TGTGACAGCAGGAACTGGGTATATAATTCACCCCTCCACTTT.

The V call is TRBV28, the J call TRBJ2-2; a weak D match, TRBD1 (6 bases). V was pared by 2 bases and J by 4 bases, with 11 bases between. This CDR3 has 15 residues. CDR1 is MDHEN, CDR2 SYDVKM, per germline. CDR3 in amino acids: CASSLTGLGTGELFF. CDR3 nucleotide sequence: TGTGCCAGCAGTTTAACAGGGTTGGGCACCGGGGAGCTGTTTTTT.

This chain uses TRBV3-1 with TRBJ2-1; D gene uncertain. V shed 6 bases and J shed 5 bases, with 5 bases lying between them. CDR3 length equals 11 residues. Per germline, CDR1 LGHDT and CDR2 YNNKEL (reference sequence). The CDR3 region has the DNA TGTGCCAGCAGTACGGACAATGAGCAGTTCTTC. This gives the protein CASSTDNEQFF.

The genes are TRBV15 and TRBJ2-7; 9 positions agree with TRBD1. In germline, CDR1 is LNHNV, CDR2 YYDKDF (reference sequence). Trimming cost V 2 bases and J 1 base; bases outside gene matches: 12. There are 18 residues in the CDR3. The CDR3 is CATSRPPGQGKTSYEQYF. As DNA, the CDR3 is TGTGCCACCAGCAGACCGCCCGGACAGGGGAAGACATCCTACGAGCAGTACTTC.

This clonotype was recorded at least ten times. The rearrangement links TRBV28 to TRBJ2-4, with 10 bases that match TRBD2. The V gene's germline CDR1 is MDHEN and CDR2 SYDVKM. The CDR3 length is 13 residues. V was clipped by 6 bases and J by 7 bases; unmatched bases: 3. The CDR3 region has the DNA TGTGCCAGCAGAGAAGCGGGAGGGAACATTCAGTACTTC. Its translation is CASREAGGNIQYF.

This clonotype was found a few times. The chain carries TRBV9 and TRBJ2-7; 8 bases fit TRBD2. From germline, CDR1 is SGDLS and CDR2 YYNGEE. There are 13 residues in the CDR3. J gave up 4 bases and V 2 bases, and 2 bases lay outside the gene matches. This CDR3 reads CASSVGLVYEQYF. The CDR3 DNA is TGTGCCAGCAGCGTGGGACTAGTTTACGAGCAGTACTTC.

About this clonotype: A read error is likely here: a far larger clone is one base away. V is TRBV12-3 or TRBV12-4 and J is TRBJ2-1; tentatively, D is TRBD2 (5 bases). The CDR3 contains 14 residues. V was cut by 5 bases and J by 10 bases, with 18 bases left in between. This chain's CDR3 is CASSLVARSYEQFF. CDR3 coding DNA: TGTGCCAGCAGTCTCGTAGCGAGATCCTACGAGCAGTTCTTC.

This clonotype was seen more than once but under ten times. The chain recombines TRBV27 with TRBJ1-2; TRBD1 matches 7 bases. CDR3 length: 15 amino acids. V shed 4 bases and J 0 bases; nucleotides not matched to a gene: 5. Germline loops: CDR1 MNHEY, CDR2 SMNVEV (reference sequence). The CDR3 here is CASSSSGTANYGYTF. The CDR3 region has the DNA TGTGCCAGCAGTTCCTCCGGGACAGCTAACTATGGCTACACCTTC.

The table lists this clonotype with many counts. The chain has TRBV19 and TRBJ2-7; maybe TRBD2 (7 bases). The ends were cut back, 3 bases at V and 6 bases at J, with 12 bases in the middle. CDR1 and CDR2 from the germline V gene are LNHDA and SQIVND (reference sequence). CDR3 size: 13 residues. Here the CDR3 reads CASSIGGQSEQYF. In nucleotides, the CDR3 is TGTGCCAGTAGTATCGGGGGGCAAAGCGAGCAGTACTTC.

This clonotype was detected once. This sequence is one base from a far larger clone and is likely a read error. The V call is TRBV6-6, the J call TRBJ2-7; 7 nucleotides agree with TRBD2. CDR3 length equals 17 residues. The germline V gene encodes CDR1 MNHNY and CDR2 SVGAGI (reference sequence). V was clipped by 2 bases and J by 7 bases; unmatched bases: 17. CDR3 loop: CASSYGTTGSGLNEQYF. CDR3 bases: TGTGCCAGCAGTTACGGGACTACCGGGTCGGGCCTCAATGAGCAGTACTTC.

Comments on this clonotype: A much larger clonotype is one base distant, so this may be a read error. The V and J genes are TRBV19 and TRBJ1-5; D might be TRBD1 (5 bases). There are 14 residues in the CDR3. Germline assignment: CDR1 LNHDA and CDR2 SQIVND (reference sequence). CDR3 in amino acids: CAGSIVGVNQLQHF. CDR3 sequence (DNA): TGTGCCGGTAGTATAGTGGGGGTCAATCAGCTCCAGCATTTT.

This clonotype was observed a few times. The chain recombines TRBV27 with TRBJ2-1; TRBD1 matches at 7 bases. This CDR3 comprises 13 residues. From germline, CDR1 is MNHEY and CDR2 SMNVEV (reference sequence). V lost 5 bases and J lost 9; bases outside the gene matches: 7. The CDR3 sequence is CASSVDRTAEQFF. CDR3 coding DNA: TGTGCCAGCAGTGTGGACAGGACCGCTGAGCAGTTCTTC.

The rearrangement joins TRBV5-1 to TRBJ2-7; TRBD1 aligns across 8 bases. This CDR3 is 14 amino acids long. The trim removed 4 bases at V and 6 bases at J, leaving 9 bases unmatched. CDR1 is SGHRS, CDR2 YFSETQ, per germline. Here the CDR3 DNA reads TGCGCCAGCAGCCCAAGGACAGGGTCTGGCGAGCAGTACTTC. It codes for CASSPRTGSGEQYF.

This clonotype has a count of ten or more. The chain uses TRBV30 and TRBJ1-5, with 10 bases matching TRBD1. From germline, CDR1 is GTSNPN and CDR2 SVGIG (reference sequence). The CDR3 sequence is 14 residues long. Trimming cost V 1 base and J 7 bases; bases outside gene matches: 4. The CDR3 sequence is CAWSATGGGQPQHF. The CDR3 bases are TGTGCCTGGAGTGCGACAGGGGGCGGGCAGCCCCAGCATTTT.

This clonotype was seen once. V is TRBV20-1 and J is TRBJ2-5; D is perhaps TRBD2 (6 bases). The V gene's germline CDR1 is DFQATT and CDR2 SNEGSKA (reference sequence). CDR3 length: 14 amino acids. The germline V and J ends were trimmed by 7 bases and 4 bases, with 19 bases remaining between them. CDR3 nucleotides: TGCAGTGTTCGAGTATCCGGGAGTAGAGAGACCCAGTACTTC. Translated, it gives CSVRVSGSRETQYF.

This clonotype appeared many times. The J gene is TRBJ2-1, the V gene TRBV4-2; 10 positions agree with TRBD2. CDR3 size: 17 residues. Germline V gene lookup returns CDR1 LGHNA and CDR2 YNFKEQ. The trim removed 1 base at V and 2 bases at J, leaving 5 bases unmatched. The CDR3 region is CASSQVAGGPPYNEQFF. In nucleotides, the CDR3 is TGTGCCAGCAGCCAAGTAGCGGGGGGCCCTCCCTACAATGAGCAGTTCTTC.